The clone carrying this T cell receptor beta chain has at least ten counts. TCR beta CDR3 was amplified by multiplex PCR, first round around 10 cycles, 32 V and 13 J primers. MiXCR, applied by TCRdb to the multiplex PCR reads, yields one record per CDR3 protein. This table holds fewer than 11,000 distinct CDR3 sequences, more than 20% found once. J gave up 5 bases and V 2 bases, and 3 bases lay outside the gene matches. The germline V gene has CDR1 MDHEN and CDR2 SYDVKM. The CDR3 contains 15 residues. The data derive from a study of immune heterogeneity within non-small cell lung tumors. Template input was genomic DNA from bulk tumor (approximately 640 ng per sample). Several far-apart biopsies were taken per primary tumor during surgery. Undergoing curative surgery were patients whose non-small cell lung cancer was untreated and newly diagnosed.

Sequences were obtained from lung tumor tissue. The chain couples TRBV28 to TRBJ2-2; TRBD2 agrees at 9 bases. This sequence originates from a woman in her forties or fifties with non-small cell lung cancer. The CDR3 loop reads CASSLSSGGTGELFF. DNA for the CDR3: TGTGCCAGCAGTTTAAGTAGCGGGGGAACCGGGGAGCTGTTTTTT.